The source of this TCR beta chain is a study of blood T cell repertoires in COVID-19. Participants had their cohort set by participant-reported clinical history. Resolution of symptoms, clearance, or two negative PCRs was present in recovered Cohort 3 donors. The CDR3 runs 14 residues. CDR1 and CDR2 (germline): SGDLS, YYNGEE. V trimming: 3 bases; J trimming: 5 bases; junction bases outside the gene matches: 6. Produced via immunoSEQ multiplex PCR; TCRdb's table is partial and in-frame only. The sample has 170,000 or so clones, 88% seen once. V is TRBV9 and J is TRBJ1-1; the match to TRBD1 covers 8 bases. The TCR was taken from a woman under 30 who had recovered from COVID-19. Material for sequencing was PBMCs or T cells enriched from blood (not recorded which). DNA of the CDR3: TGTGCCAGCAGCGCCAGGGGGCGGGAGACTGAAGCTTTCTTT. Protein sequence: CASSARGRETEAFF.